Listed below are T cell receptor beta chains from one sample, sequenced in a study of T cells in narcolepsy. Profiling relied on immunoSEQ multiplex PCR, and the TCRdb table lists in-frame clones only, not all of them. The sample has some 20,000 clones, around 83% seen once. Sequenced: memory (CD45RA-) CD4+ T cells from blood. Source of these receptors: a human donor in good health. CDR3s include the opening cysteine and the closing phenylalanine or tryptophan. A D gene is named only where the DNA matches it firmly. The size field is filled for only some rows; it gives once, few, many or a size class.

D gene	clone size	V gene	J gene	CDR3 DNA	CDR3 protein
TRBD1	.	TRBV29-1	TRBJ1-4	TGCAGCGGAAGGACAGGGGAAGAAAAACTGTTTTTT	CSGRTGEEKLFF
TRBD2	.	TRBV10-3	TRBJ2-3	TGTGCCATCGGAAGTCTAGCGGGGGAGTATGGAGATACGCAGTATTTT	CAIGSLAGEYGDTQYF
.	.	TRBV9	TRBJ2-3	TGTGCCAGCAGCCCCGGTACAGATACGCAGTATTTT	CASSPGTDTQYF
.	.	TRBV5-5	TRBJ2-7	TGTGCCAGCGTCCCCGGGGGAGCCTCTTACGAGCAGTACTTC	CASVPGGASYEQYF
.	.	TRBV7-8	TRBJ1-2	TGTGCCAGCAGCTTCCAGGGGAACTATGGCTACACCTTC	CASSFQGNYGYTF
.	.	TRBV7-3	TRBJ1-1	TGTGCCAGCAGCTTATTAGGGCGGATGAACACTGAAGCTTTCTTT	CASSLLGRMNTEAFF
TRBD1	once	TRBV18	TRBJ1-3	TGTGCCAGCTCACCGTCGGGACAGGACTCTGGAAACACCATATATTTT	CASSPSGQDSGNTIYF
TRBD2	once	TRBV5-5	TRBJ2-1	TGTGCCAGCAGCTCCGCTAGCGGGGTGTACAATGAGCAGTTCTTC	CASSSASGVYNEQFF
TRBD1	.	TRBV18	TRBJ1-3	TGTGCCAGCTCAACCCTTGGACAGGGGAAATTGTCTGGAAACACCATATATTTT	CASSTLGQGKLSGNTIYF
TRBD1	.	TRBV5-1	TRBJ1-2	TGCGCCAGCACCCCCGGACAGGCAGATGGCTACACCTTC	CASTPGQADGYTF
.	few	TRBV19	TRBJ1-1	TGTGCCAGTAGTATAGGGACAGTTCCCCGGGCTTTCTTT	CASSIGTVPRAFF
.	few	TRBV19	TRBJ1-5	TGTGCCAGCAGGCAAGCCTACCGGACAGACCAGCCCCAGCATTTT	CASRQAYRTDQPQHF
.	.	TRBV4-2	TRBJ2-6	TGTGCCAGCAGCCCCGGACACAACACGGACTCTGGGGCCAACGTCCTGACTTTC	CASSPGHNTDSGANVLTF
TRBD1	.	TRBV6-1	TRBJ1-1	TGTGCCAGCACCCGACAGGGCCAGAACACTGAAGCTTTCTTT	CASTRQGQNTEAFF
.	.	TRBV30	TRBJ2-7	TGTGCCTGGAGCGGCCCCTACGAGCAGTACTTC	CAWSGPYEQYF
.	.	TRBV11-3	TRBJ2-7	TGTGCCAGCAGCTTATGGGGTGTTAGCGAGCAGTACTTC	CASSLWGVSEQYF
TRBD1	.	TRBV19	TRBJ1-1	TGTGCCAGTAGTATTGTGGGACAGGGGAGAAACACTGAAGCTTTCTTT	CASSIVGQGRNTEAFF
TRBD1	.	TRBV6-1	TRBJ2-3	TGTGCCAGCAGTCTACAGGGGCGCAACCCAGATACGCAGTATTTT	CASSLQGRNPDTQYF
.	.	TRBV30	TRBJ1-2	TGTGCCTGGAGTGTACAGAGGTATCTCGGCTACACCTTC	CAWSVQRYLGYTF
TRBD2	few	TRBV4-1	TRBJ2-7	TGCGCCAGCAGCCAGACTAGCGGCTGGGCGAGCGAGCAGTACTTC	CASSQTSGWASEQYF
.	.	TRBV5-1	TRBJ2-5	TGCGCCAGCAGCTCCACTGGGACTCCGCAAGAGACCCAGTACTTC	CASSSTGTPQETQYF
TRBD1	.	TRBV7-9	TRBJ2-3	TGTGCCAGCAGCTTAGGGACAGGGAGCACAGATACGCAGTATTTT	CASSLGTGSTDTQYF
TRBD1	.	TRBV4-3	TRBJ1-3	TGCGCCAGCCGGCCGGGACAGGGAGGAAACACCATATATTTT	CASRPGQGGNTIYF
TRBD1	.	TRBV25-1	TRBJ1-4	TGTGCCAGCAGTGATGACAGGGGGCCTGGTGAAAAACTGTTTTTT	CASSDDRGPGEKLFF
TRBD1	.	TRBV7-9	TRBJ2-7	TGTGCCAGCGGCAGGACAGGCACCTACGAGCAGTACTTC	CASGRTGTYEQYF
.	.	TRBV19	TRBJ1-1	TGTGCCAGTACCCCCCGCCCAAAGAACACTGAAGCTTTCTTT	CASTPRPKNTEAFF
.	once	TRBV6-1	TRBJ2-3	TGTGCCAGCAGGGGGGAACGGCGTCAGTATTTT	CASRGERRQYF
TRBD1	.	TRBV19	TRBJ2-7	TGTGCCAGTAGGAGGGACAGGGCTTCCCACGAGCAGTACTTC	CASRRDRASHEQYF
.	.	TRBV6-5	TRBJ2-3	TGTGCCAGCAAGGCTAGCACAGATACGCAGTATTTT	CASKASTDTQYF
.	.	TRBV7-2	TRBJ2-7	TGTGCCAGCAGCTTTTCGGGGACCCTCTCCTACGAGCAGTACTTC	CASSFSGTLSYEQYF
.	.	TRBV4-2	TRBJ2-3	TGTGCCAGCAGCCAAGGGGCACAAGCGGTCACAGATACGCAGTATTTT	CASSQGAQAVTDTQYF